This TCR beta chain was sequenced for a study of shared clonotypes between healthy human individuals. This CDR3 comprises 16 residues. With V trimmed by 2 bases and J by 3 bases, 7 bases remained unmatched. CDR1 is SGDLS and CDR2 is YYNGEE in the germline V gene. Remarks on this clone: Its antigen is undetermined.

Study-level findings and limits: Researchers sampled only blood; tissue repertoires likely differ.

Here immunoSEQ multiplex PCR was the method, and the copy in TCRdb shows in-frame clones only, minus some. The data hold approximately 1.4 million clones, with approximately 98% observed a single time. Source material: naive CD4+ T cells sorted from blood. As to subset: CD45RA+ positively selected. V is TRBV9 and J is TRBJ2-7, with 11 bases fitting TRBD1. The receptor was isolated from a young man in good health. For the CDR3, the DNA is TGTGCCAGCAGCGTGGGCACCGGGACAGGGGGCTACGAGCAGTACTTC. Amino acids: CASSVGTGTGGYEQYF.